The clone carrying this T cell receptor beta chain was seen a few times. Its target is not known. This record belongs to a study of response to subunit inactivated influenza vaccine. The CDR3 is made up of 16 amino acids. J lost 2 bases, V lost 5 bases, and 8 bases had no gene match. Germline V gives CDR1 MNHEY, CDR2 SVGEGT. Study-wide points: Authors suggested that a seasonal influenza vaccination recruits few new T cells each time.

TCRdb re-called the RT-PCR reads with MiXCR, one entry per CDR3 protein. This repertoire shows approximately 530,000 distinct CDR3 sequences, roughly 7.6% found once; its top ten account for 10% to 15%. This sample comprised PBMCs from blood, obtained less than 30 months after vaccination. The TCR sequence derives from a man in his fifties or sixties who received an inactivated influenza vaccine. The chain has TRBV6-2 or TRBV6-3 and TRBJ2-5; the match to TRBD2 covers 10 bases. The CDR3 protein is CASSPLVSGRQETQYF. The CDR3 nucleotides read TGTGCCAGCAGTCCCCTCGTTAGCGGGAGGCAAGAGACCCAGTACTTC.